A single sample is the source of the 14 T cell receptor beta chains below, sequenced in a study of shared clonotypes between healthy human individuals. Naive CD8 cells lacked CD45RO and underwent positive selection for CCR7, leaving out terminally differentiated effector memory CD45RA+ cells. Assay used: immunoSEQ multiplex PCR; TCRdb lists only in-frame clones, some missing. The sample has under 700,000 clones, around 96% seen once. Input material: naive CD8+ T cells sorted from blood. The receptors stem from a woman in her twenties or thirties in good health.

The rearrangement uses TRBV15 and TRBJ2-1; D unresolved. The CDR3 loop spans 12 amino acids. The germline V gene has CDR1 LNHNV and CDR2 YYDKDF (reference sequence). V was shortened by 3 bases and J by 7 bases, with 7 bases between the two germline ends. CDR3 region: CATSSRVNEQFF. The CDR3 DNA reads as TGTGCCACCAGCAGTCGAGTGAATGAGCAGTTCTTC.

This chain connects TRBV28 to TRBJ2-5; tentatively, D is TRBD2 (6 bases). This CDR3 has 14 residues. Germline V gene data show CDR1 as MDHEN and CDR2 as SYDVKM. Between the trimmed V and J ends, which lost 5 bases and 2 bases, there was a span of 12 bases. The CDR3 loop is CASSGAGKQETQYF. The CDR3 coding sequence is TGTGCCAGCAGTGGCGCGGGGAAACAAGAGACCCAGTACTTC.

V usage is TRBV19 and J usage is TRBJ2-1; 8 nucleotides line up with TRBD2. CDR3 length: 16 amino acids. Germline CDR1 is LNHDA and CDR2 is SQIVND (reference sequence). After removal of 2 bases from V and 0 bases from J, the junction contained 3 bases not matched to a gene. CDR3 residues: CASSILAGSSYNEQFF. CDR3 nucleotide sequence: TGTGCCAGTAGTATATTAGCGGGGAGCTCCTACAATGAGCAGTTCTTC.

V gene TRBV27 combines with J gene TRBJ2-3, with TRBD2 as a possible D gene (5 bases). The CDR3 is 14 amino acids. V lost 5 bases to trimming and J lost 6 bases, with 15 bases between them. CDR1 is MNHEY, CDR2 SMNVEV, per germline (reference sequence). CDR3 DNA: TGTGCCAGCAGTCCCGGGAATCAGGCTGATACGCAGTATTTT. Translating gives CASSPGNQADTQYF.

Concerning this clone: The same CDR3 also results from other DNA sequences found in this sample. This chain uses TRBV2 with TRBJ2-7; D not certain. Germline CDR1 reads SNHLY; CDR2 reads FYNNEI. The CDR3 spans 12 residues. V was pared by 6 bases and J by 2 bases, with 8 bases between. In nucleotides, the CDR3 is TGTGCCAGCAGCGGACGGGCCTACGAGCAGTACTTC. It specifies CASSGRAYEQYF.

The J gene is TRBJ2-7, the V gene TRBV7-2, with TRBD2 as a possible D gene (6 bases). The CDR3 has 15 amino acids. From germline, CDR1 is SGHTA and CDR2 FQGNSA. The V and J ends lost 4 bases and 0 bases respectively, with 13 bases between them. The CDR3 region is CASSSPGLGSYEQYF. CDR3 coding DNA: TGTGCCAGCAGCTCCCCGGGACTCGGCTCCTACGAGCAGTACTTC.

The chain employs TRBV7-6 and TRBJ1-5, with 8 bases that match TRBD1. Germline CDR1 SGHVS, CDR2 FNYEAQ. The ends lost 5 bases at V and 5 bases at J; junction bases unmatched: 5. The CDR3 loop spans 14 amino acids. The chain's CDR3 is CASSRTDRDQPQHF. DNA for the CDR3: TGTGCCAGCAGCCGGACGGACAGGGATCAGCCCCAGCATTTT.

The gene calls are TRBV6-1 and TRBJ1-1, with D uncertain. The CDR3 loop spans 15 amino acids. CDR1 and CDR2 (germline): MNHNS, SASEGT. The V end was cut by 7 bases, the J end by 1 base, with 16 bases between. The CDR3 coding sequence is TGTGCCAGCACTGACTCAGGTCTTGGGAACACTGAAGCTTTCTTT. The encoded protein is CASTDSGLGNTEAFF.

The J gene is TRBJ2-7, the V gene TRBV19; 8 bases align to TRBD1. V shed 4 bases and J 2 bases; nucleotides not matched to a gene: 10. Germline CDR1 is LNHDA and CDR2 is SQIVND (reference sequence). The CDR3 has 16 amino acids. CDR3 sequence reads: CASSTLAEQGAYEQYF. The CDR3 DNA follows: TGTGCCAGTAGTACGCTGGCTGAACAGGGGGCCTACGAGCAGTACTTC.

The chain couples TRBV4-1 to TRBJ2-7; the D gene is possibly TRBD1 (5 bases). Trimming shortened V by 0 bases and J by 2 bases, and 14 bases separated the two germline ends. The germline CDR1 and CDR2 sequences are MGHRA and YSYEKL. The CDR3 has 16 residues. The DNA of the CDR3 is TGCGCCAGCAGCCAAGACCAGGGTTCAGCCACCTACGAGCAGTACTTC. Protein: CASSQDQGSATYEQYF.

V gene TRBV4-1 combines with J gene TRBJ2-2; no definite D call. The CDR3 is made up of 14 amino acids. The germline V and J ends were trimmed by 4 bases and 5 bases, with 11 bases remaining between them. The germline gives CDR1 MGHRA, CDR2 YSYEKL. This CDR3 reads CASSLHGTTGELFF. As DNA, the CDR3 is TGCGCCAGCAGCCTACATGGCACAACCGGGGAGCTGTTTTTT.

This chain links TRBV30 with TRBJ2-7; D call uncertain. The CDR3 is 13 amino acids. The V and J ends lost 0 bases and 3 bases respectively, with 9 bases between them. The germline V gene encodes CDR1 GTSNPN and CDR2 SVGIG (reference sequence). The CDR3 DNA is TGTGCCTGGAGTGTACCCCCGGGCTACGAGCAGTACTTC. Translated, it gives CAWSVPPGYEQYF.

This chain links TRBV7-3 with TRBJ1-1; the D gene is possibly TRBD1 (6 bases). Trimming removed 5 bases at V and 3 bases at J, with 13 bases between. Per the germline V gene, CDR1 is SGHTA and CDR2 is FQGTGA. The CDR3 sequence is 14 residues long. The CDR3 nucleotides are TGTGCCAGCAGCCTAGGTGCAGGGGACACTGAAGCTTTCTTT. Its protein product is CASSLGAGDTEAFF.

This clone was seen once. The V gene is TRBV6-4, the J gene TRBJ2-7; D assignment may be TRBD1 or TRBD2 (5 bases each). Germline values: CDR1 MRHNA, CDR2 SNTAGT. The CDR3 totals 13 residues. Trimming removed 3 bases at V and 3 bases at J, with 9 bases between. In nucleotides, the CDR3 is TGTGCCAGCAGTGAGGGACGGAACTACGAGCAGTACTTC. Translating gives CASSEGRNYEQYF.